This TCR beta chain was profiled in a study of graft-versus-host responses after intestinal transplantation (dated by TCRdb to about 2021). For the study in its entirety: Recipients received multivisceral, liver-intestinal, or isolated intestinal transplants. Anti-thymocyte globulin induction was given to all recipients, followed by maintenance tacrolimus and steroids for around three years. Bulk TCR-beta CDR3 sequencing was used to track graft-versus-host and host-versus-graft alloreactive T cell clones in the graft, circulation and bone marrow after intestinal transplantation. Alloreactive clones were identified by sequencing pre-transplant mixed lymphocyte reaction products and comparing these products with unstimulated pre-transplant donor and recipient T cells. Of the roughly 23 intestinal transplant recipients enrolled in the cohort, one of whom was a retransplant, a few patients without pretransplant specimens were excluded. A peak of at least 4% donor T cells among recipient peripheral blood mononuclear cells was the definition used for donor T cell macrochimerism. Samples from a few later patients were sequenced in-house on an Illumina MiSeq with MiXCR processing rather than by the commercial service. On the study overall, not on this receptor specifically: The relatively low number and heterogeneity of intestinal transplant patients limited the conclusions. High GvH to HvG T cell clonal ratios were observed in the allografts of patients with donor T cell macrochimerism. Peak levels of circulating GvH clones were associated with declines in HvG clones early after transplant. GvH clones were detected in recipient bone marrow, and some of these GvH clones were observed earlier in ileal mucosa or blood, consistent with an intestinal mucosal origin.

Blood samples were collected up to 4 times in the first month after transplant and then at least monthly when available. Libraries were prepared through the immunoSEQ multiplex PCR assay. High-throughput TCR-beta CDR3 sequencing of genomic DNA from most patients was performed by Adaptive Biotechnologies. Processing in the source paper ran as follows. TCR sequencing data were retrieved from Adaptive's ImmunoSEQ software for about 17 patients, whereas a few other patients were processed with MiXCR and VDJtools. CDR3 nucleotide sequences shared by donor and recipient were removed because the origin of these sequences could not be assigned. At least 2-fold expansion over unstimulated cells and a minimum CFSE-low frequency of 0.002% (template counts) or 0.001% (read counts) were required for clones to be classified as alloreactive. A clone was considered mappable if detected in the sequenced pre-transplant spleen, lymph node, or MLR CFSE-low populations of the donor or recipient. The cumulative frequency of alloreactive clones was calculated as a percentage of all sequences, weighted by copy number. TCRdb retrieved this table from immuneACCESS and kept in-frame rearrangements only. Not all clones are present; in checked studies, unresolved V genes account for under half, and no reason is known for the remainder. For V, J and clone size, that table is used; D and trimming come from the DNA. For this sample there are roughly 60,000 clones; around nine tenths appear just once. The leading ten clones occupy roughly 1.7% of the sample.

The germline V gene supplies CDR1 MNHNS and CDR2 SASEGT. The CDR3, from cysteine to phenylalanine, totals 14 residues. Only CDR3 DNA remains: 42 bases, in frame from the first base. Unmatched junction bases come to 5, with V trimmed by 7 bases and J by 3 bases. This clone was observed a few times. Its antigen target is currently unknown. There are no base qualities to consult, and no much larger clone falls within one base. The material sequenced was PBMCs, taken 26 days after transplant. This receptor chain uses TRBV6-1 and TRBJ1-3, with TRBD1 matching 8 junction bases. The sequence was collected from a human patient who received an intestinal transplant, so some T cells may come from the graft donor. The DNA sequence follows: TGTGCCAGCACTCAGGGGGCCGGTGGAAACACCATATATTTT. It translates to CASTQGAGGNTIYF.